What follows describes a single TCR beta chain. Germline V gives CDR1 SNHLY, CDR2 FYNNEI. This CDR3 contains 12 residues. Trimming removed 7 bases at V and 8 bases at J, with 11 bases between. The source of the sample is a study of blood T cell repertoires in COVID-19. Background on the study: Acute and convalescent COVID-19 specimens originated in the United States, Italy and Spain.

In the authors' workflow: The authors estimated nucleated cell counts from reference gene primer amplification. The protocol was immunoSEQ multiplex PCR, while the TCRdb copy is restricted to in-frame clones and leaves out a portion. For V, J and clone size, that table is used; D and trimming come from the DNA. Here the sample spans around 130,000 clones, under 95% being singletons. The sequence was collected from a man in his forties or fifties with active COVID-19. The V call is TRBV2, the J call TRBJ1-4; no definite D call. Source material: peripheral blood. Written as DNA, the CDR3 is TGTGCCAGCAACGGGCCGGGGGAAAAACTGTTTTTT. Protein sequence: CASNGPGEKLFF.